This is a list of T cell receptor beta chains from one sample in a study of CD8 T cells in Susac syndrome. TCRdb re-analysed the immunoSEQ multiplex PCR reads in MiXCR, keeping a single row per CDR3 protein. The sample shows about 130,000 distinct CDR3 sequences, just under 95% of them seen only once. The sequenced material came from CD8+ T cells from PBMCs. These receptors were taken from a human donor with Susac syndrome. The CDR3 runs from the conserved cysteine through the conserved F or W. A D gene is named only where the DNA matches it firmly. Expanded clones get a size class; other rows say once, few or many, or leave the size out.

size | length | J | D | V | CDR3 | DNA
. | 15 | TRBJ2-1 | . | TRBV20-1 | CSASIWGPYLNEQFF | TGCAGTGCTAGTATTTGGGGACCATACCTCAATGAGCAGTTCTTC
. | 12 | TRBJ2-7 | . | TRBV6-5 | CASSQGPTEQYF | TGTGCCAGCAGCCAGGGACCAACCGAGCAGTACTTC
. | 14 | TRBJ2-2 | . | TRBV30 | CAWRNWGFAGELFF | TGTGCCTGGAGGAATTGGGGGTTTGCCGGGGAGCTGTTTTTT
. | 14 | TRBJ2-7 | . | TRBV28 | CASSFQTTGHEQYF | TGTGCCAGCAGTTTCCAGACAACGGGGCACGAGCAGTACTTC
. | 15 | TRBJ2-7 | TRBD2 | TRBV9 | CASSAVAGGDYEQYF | TGTGCCAGCAGCGCGGTAGCGGGAGGAGACTACGAGCAGTACTTC
few | 11 | TRBJ1-2 | . | TRBV19 | CASSPGYGYTF | TGTGCTTCCTCTCCCGGTTATGGCTACACCTTC
once | 15 | TRBJ2-1 | . | TRBV3-1 | CASSQGWGSYNEQFF | TGTGCCAGCAGCCAAGGATGGGGGAGCTACAATGAGCAGTTCTTC
once | 16 | TRBJ2-1 | . | TRBV9 | CASSVSGGGLKNEQFF | TGTGCCAGCAGCGTAAGCGGTGGGGGCCTGAAGAATGAGCAGTTCTTC
. | 14 | TRBJ1-2 | . | TRBV9 | CASSVGGVSYGYTF | TGTGCCAGCAGCGTAGGGGGGGTCTCCTATGGCTACACCTTC
once | 16 | TRBJ1-1 | . | TRBV2 | CAGARIAPSRNTEAFF | TGTGCGGGGGCCAGAATCGCCCCCTCCCGGAACACTGAAGCTTTCTTT
. | 13 | TRBJ1-5 | . | TRBV4-1 | CASSQVVEGPQHF | TGCGCCAGCAGCCAAGTTGTAGAAGGGCCCCAGCATTTT
. | 12 | TRBJ2-1 | TRBD2 | TRBV11-2 | CASRGGYNEQFF | TGTGCCAGCAGGGGAGGGTACAATGAGCAGTTCTTC
once | 17 | TRBJ1-5 | . | TRBV6-4 | CASSEPRGGNGNQPQHF | TGTGCCAGCAGTGAACCGAGAGGGGGTAACGGCAATCAGCCCCAGCATTTT